What follows are 11 T cell receptor beta chains derived from one specimen sequenced in a study of shared clonotypes between healthy human individuals (dated by TCRdb to between 2020 and 2021). Libraries were prepared through the immunoSEQ multiplex PCR assay. Here the immuneACCESS table is served through TCRdb, limited to in-frame sequences with V and J called. Missing clones are a known gap in these copies; in checked studies unresolved V genes cover under half, and the rest lacks a known reason. The sample table contains 2 million to 2.5 million clones; only one count was recorded for 90% to 97% of them. The ten largest clones capture less than 0.15% of the sample. Sequenced sample: naive CD4+ T cells sorted from blood. Read against the paper, the sample's cell subset or site label means: CD45RA+ positively selected. The receptors here all came from a man between 18 and 29 years old in good health.

This chain joins TRBV7-5 and TRBJ2-1; the table names TRBD2, a call not compared with the DNA. TRBV7-5 has pseudogene status. This CDR3 spans 17 amino acids. The CDR3 is CARSLWKGLAAYNEQFF. In nucleotides, the CDR3 is TGTGCCAGAAGCTTATGGAAAGGACTAGCGGCTTACAATGAGCAGTTCTTC.

The chain employs TRBV7-2 and TRBJ2-5; tentatively, D is TRBD2 (5 bases). The CDR3 consists of 12 residues. The V and J ends lost 0 bases and 7 bases respectively, with 6 bases between them. In germline, CDR1 is SGHTA, CDR2 FQGNSA. The CDR3 spells CASSLAAGTQYF. The CDR3 coding sequence is TGTGCCAGCAGCTTAGCCGCGGGGACCCAGTACTTC.

In regard to this clone: The sample holds other DNA sequences that translate to the same CDR3. The V gene is TRBV20-1, the J gene TRBJ2-1; D possibly corresponds to TRBD2 (5 bases). The CDR3 has 11 residues. Trimming cost V 4 bases and J 7 bases, with 8 bases left between them. Germline lookup yields CDR1 DFQATT and CDR2 SNEGSKA (reference sequence). DNA for the CDR3: TGCAGTGCTACTCCGGGGAATGAGCAGTTCTTC. This sequence encodes CSATPGNEQFF.

The rearrangement links TRBV6-1 to TRBJ2-3, with 10 bases identical to TRBD1. This CDR3 contains 14 residues. Losses at the gene ends were 10 bases for V and 3 bases for J; bases not matched to a gene: 7. Germline-derived CDR1 and CDR2 are MNHNS and SASEGT. The CDR3: CATNQDRGTDTQYF. The CDR3 nucleotides read TGTGCCACCAACCAGGACAGGGGGACAGATACGCAGTATTTT.

Written as DNA, the CDR3 is TGTGCCAGCTCACCTTCGACTAGCGGGAGAGGCGCAGATACGCAGTATTTT. Translation: CASSPSTSGRGADTQYF. J is TRBJ2-3 and V is TRBV18, with 12 bases matching TRBD2. This CDR3 has 17 amino acids. CDR1 KGHSH and CDR2 LQKENI come from the germline V gene. Losses at the gene ends were 3 bases for V and 4 bases for J; bases not matched to a gene: 8.

This clone appeared once. This rearrangement joins TRBV19 to TRBJ1-1, with unresolved D. V lost 3 bases, J lost 1 base, and 9 bases lay in between. The CDR3 contains 14 residues. Looked up from germline, CDR1 is LNHDA and CDR2 is SQIVND (reference sequence). CDR3 in DNA: TGTGCCAGTAGTATGAGGGATCCGAACACTGAAGCTTTCTTT. Protein: CASSMRDPNTEAFF.

J is TRBJ2-7 and V is TRBV5-1, with 8 positions matching TRBD2. Germline V gives CDR1 SGHRS, CDR2 YFSETQ. Unmatched junction bases numbered 12, after V lost 7 bases and J lost 6 bases. The CDR3 has 14 residues. As DNA, the CDR3 is TGCGCCAGCGGTACTTTAGGGACTAGGAGCGAGCAGTACTTC. It is translated as CASGTLGTRSEQYF.

The rearrangement links TRBV2 to TRBJ2-3; 7 bases match TRBD2. The V segment lost 8 bases and the J segment 2 bases; nucleotides outside the gene matches: 1. Germline V gene sequence: CDR1 SNHLY, CDR2 FYNNEI. This CDR3 is 12 amino acids long. The CDR3 coding sequence is TGTGCCAGCGGGACTACCACAGATACGCAGTATTTT. Amino acid sequence: CASGTTTDTQYF.

The chain couples TRBV19 to TRBJ2-2; 9 bases are a match to TRBD1. The length of the CDR3 is 16 residues. The V segment lost 4 bases and the J segment 3 bases; nucleotides outside the gene matches: 6. Germline lookup yields CDR1 LNHDA and CDR2 SQIVND (reference sequence). The DNA for the CDR3 is TGTGCCAGTAGTAACCTGGACAGGGGTGACACCGGGGAGCTGTTTTTT. It encodes CASSNLDRGDTGELFF.

The chain couples TRBV12-5 to TRBJ2-7, with a tentative D call TRBD1 (6 bases). Germline-derived CDR1 and CDR2 are LGHNT and FRNRAP. The CDR3 is 13 amino acids. The V gene lost 6 bases and the J gene lost 4 bases, with 13 bases spanning the gap. In nucleotides, the CDR3 is TGTGCTAGTGGCCTAAACAGGGAGTACGAGCAGTACTTC. Its translation is CASGLNREYEQYF.

The chain couples TRBV4-2 to TRBJ1-1; 7 bases agree with TRBD1. The CDR3 extends over 15 amino acids. The germline V gene has CDR1 LGHNA and CDR2 YNFKEQ. V was clipped by 1 base and J by 1 base; unmatched bases: 3. The CDR3, as DNA: TGTGCCAGCAGCCAAGGAGCAGGGGGGAACACTGAAGCTTTCTTT. It specifies CASSQGAGGNTEAFF.